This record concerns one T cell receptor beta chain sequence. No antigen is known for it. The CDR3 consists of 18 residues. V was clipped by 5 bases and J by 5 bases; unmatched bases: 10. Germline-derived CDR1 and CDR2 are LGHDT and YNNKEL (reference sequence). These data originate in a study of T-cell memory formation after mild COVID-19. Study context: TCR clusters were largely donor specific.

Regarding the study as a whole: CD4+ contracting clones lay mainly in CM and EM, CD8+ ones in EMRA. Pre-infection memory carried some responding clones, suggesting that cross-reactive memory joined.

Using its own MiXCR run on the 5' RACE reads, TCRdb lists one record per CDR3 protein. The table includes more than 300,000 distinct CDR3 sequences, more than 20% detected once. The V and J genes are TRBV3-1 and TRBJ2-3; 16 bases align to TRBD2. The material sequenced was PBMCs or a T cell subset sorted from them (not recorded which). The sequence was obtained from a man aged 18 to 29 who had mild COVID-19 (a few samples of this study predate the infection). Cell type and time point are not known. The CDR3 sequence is CASSSQGLAGGRRDTQYF. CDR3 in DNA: TGTGCCAGCAGCTCCCAGGGACTAGCGGGGGGGCGGAGAGATACGCAGTATTTT.